This TCR beta chain was documented in a study of blood T cells in healthy people across ages. Findings and limits, study-wide: Fewer expanded clones and more diversity marked long-lived versus aged donors.

Alongside a J-beta primer mix, a sample-barcoded 5' primer served in a second PCR lasting roughly 6 to 11 cycles. TCRdb re-analysed the 5' RACE reads in MiXCR, keeping a single row per CDR3 protein. The sample lists 700,000 to 950,000 distinct CDR3 sequences; around 40% were seen once. Turning to this clonotype: The antigen is not known.

The germline CDR1 and CDR2 sequences are SGHRS and YFSETQ. V gave up 3 bases and J gave up 3 bases, with 12 bases separating them. The CDR3 contains 14 residues. The sample consisted of blood. The chain combines TRBV5-1 with TRBJ2-5, with D possibly being TRBD2 (6 bases). This receptor was identified in a woman aged 60-75 years in good health. The CDR3 DNA is TGCGCCAGCAGCTCATTCGGGGGAGAAGAGACCCAGTACTTC. Translating it yields CASSSFGGEETQYF.